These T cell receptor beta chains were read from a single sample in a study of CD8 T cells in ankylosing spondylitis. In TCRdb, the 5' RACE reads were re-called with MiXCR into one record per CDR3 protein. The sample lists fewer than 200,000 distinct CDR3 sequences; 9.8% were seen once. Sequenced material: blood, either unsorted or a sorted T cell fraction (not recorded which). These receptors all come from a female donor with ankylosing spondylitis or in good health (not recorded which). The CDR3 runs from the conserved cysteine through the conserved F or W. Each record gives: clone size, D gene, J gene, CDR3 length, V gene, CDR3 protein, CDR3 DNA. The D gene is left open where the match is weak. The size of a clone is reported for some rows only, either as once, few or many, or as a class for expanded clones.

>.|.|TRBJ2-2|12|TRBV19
CASSIRSGELFF
TGTGCCAGTAGTATCAGGTCCGGGGAGCTGTTTTTT
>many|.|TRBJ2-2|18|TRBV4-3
CASSQDRRGGANTGELFF
TGCGCCAGCAGCCAAGATCGTCGGGGCGGGGCGAACACCGGGGAGCTGTTTTTT
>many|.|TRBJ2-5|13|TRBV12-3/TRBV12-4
CASSFFHQETQYF
TGTGCCAGCAGTTTCTTCCACCAAGAGACCCAGTACTTC
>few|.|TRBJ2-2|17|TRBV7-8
CASSPPTATINTGELFF
TGTGCCAGCAGCCCACCCACTGCGACCATAAACACCGGGGAGCTGTTTTTT
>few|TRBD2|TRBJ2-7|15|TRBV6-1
CASSRGLAGGGEQYF
TGTGCCAGCAGTCGAGGACTAGCGGGAGGGGGAGAGCAGTACTTC
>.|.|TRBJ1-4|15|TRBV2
CASSPRGQLNEKLFF
TGTGCCAGCAGCCCCCGTGGCCAGCTCAATGAAAAACTGTTTTTT
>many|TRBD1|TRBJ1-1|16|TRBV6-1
CASSPGQGPMDTEAFF
TGTGCCAGCAGTCCGGGACAGGGTCCTATGGACACTGAAGCTTTCTTT
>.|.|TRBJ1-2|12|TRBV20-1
CSARGGHRGYTF
TGCAGTGCGAGGGGGGGTCATAGGGGCTACACCTTC
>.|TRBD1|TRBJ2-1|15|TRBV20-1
CSGGTGRFGNNEQFF
TGCAGTGGGGGGACAGGGAGATTTGGGAACAATGAGCAGTTCTTC
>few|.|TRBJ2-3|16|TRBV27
CASSLLDLRGGDTQYF
TGTGCCAGCAGTCTCCTTGATCTCAGGGGCGGAGATACGCAGTATTTT
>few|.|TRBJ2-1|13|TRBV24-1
CATSDYLGNEQFF
TGTGCCACCAGTGACTACCTAGGAAATGAGCAGTTCTTC
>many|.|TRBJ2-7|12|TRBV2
CASSVDRYEQYF
TGTGCCAGCAGTGTTGACCGCTACGAGCAGTACTTC
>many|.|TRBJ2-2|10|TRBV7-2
CFPPPGELFF
TGTTTCCCCCCCCCCGGGGAGCTGTTTTTT
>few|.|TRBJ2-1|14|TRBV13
CASSASGLGNEQFF
TGTGCCAGCAGCGCCAGCGGCCTTGGGAATGAGCAGTTCTTC
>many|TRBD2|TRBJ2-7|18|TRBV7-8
CASSPSSGTSGSSYEQYF
TGTGCCAGCAGCCCCTCCTCCGGGACTAGCGGGAGTAGCTACGAGCAGTACTTC
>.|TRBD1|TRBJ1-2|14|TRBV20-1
CSARNRDSNYGYTF
TGCAGTGCTAGAAACCGGGACAGTAACTATGGCTACACCTTC
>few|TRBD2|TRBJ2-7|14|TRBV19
CASTRLAGMGEQYF
TGTGCCAGTACCAGACTAGCGGGAATGGGTGAGCAGTACTTC